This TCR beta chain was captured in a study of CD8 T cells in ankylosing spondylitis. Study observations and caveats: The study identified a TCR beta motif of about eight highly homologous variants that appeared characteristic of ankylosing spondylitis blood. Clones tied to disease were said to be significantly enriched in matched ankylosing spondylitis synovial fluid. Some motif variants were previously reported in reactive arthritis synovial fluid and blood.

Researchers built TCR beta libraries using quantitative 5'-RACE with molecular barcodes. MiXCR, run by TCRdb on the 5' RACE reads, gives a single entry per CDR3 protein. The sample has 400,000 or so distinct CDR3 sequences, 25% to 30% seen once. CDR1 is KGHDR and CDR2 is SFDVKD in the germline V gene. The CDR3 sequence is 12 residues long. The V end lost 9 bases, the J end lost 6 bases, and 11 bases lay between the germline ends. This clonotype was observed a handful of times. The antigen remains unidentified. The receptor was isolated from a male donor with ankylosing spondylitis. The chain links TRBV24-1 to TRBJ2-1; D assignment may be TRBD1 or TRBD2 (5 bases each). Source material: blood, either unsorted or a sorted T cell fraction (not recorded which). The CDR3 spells CATEGNSNEQFF. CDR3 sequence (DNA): TGTGCCACCGAGGGGAATAGCAATGAGCAGTTCTTC.